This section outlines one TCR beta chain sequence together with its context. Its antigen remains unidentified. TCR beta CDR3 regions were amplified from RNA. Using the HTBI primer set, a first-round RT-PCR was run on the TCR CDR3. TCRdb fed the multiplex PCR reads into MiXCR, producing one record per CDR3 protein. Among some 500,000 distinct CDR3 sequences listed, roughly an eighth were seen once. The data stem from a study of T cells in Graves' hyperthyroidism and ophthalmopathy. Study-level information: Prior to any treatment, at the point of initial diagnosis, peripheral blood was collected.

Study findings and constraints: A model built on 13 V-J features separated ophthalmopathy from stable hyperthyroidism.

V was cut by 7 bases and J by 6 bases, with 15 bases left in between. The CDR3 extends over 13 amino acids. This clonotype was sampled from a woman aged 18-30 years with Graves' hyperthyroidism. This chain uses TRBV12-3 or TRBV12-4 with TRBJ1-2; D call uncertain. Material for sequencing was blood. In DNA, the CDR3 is TGTGCCAGCACACACGGAACTGACCATGGCTACACCTTC. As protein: CASTHGTDHGYTF.